These T cell receptor beta chains were read from a single sample in a study of blood T cell repertoires in COVID-19. The protocol was immunoSEQ multiplex PCR, while the TCRdb copy is restricted to in-frame clones and leaves out a portion. This sample has approximately 210,000 clones; around 78% occur once, and the top ten carry roughly 2.7%. The sequenced material came from peripheral blood. These receptors were collected from a woman in her 70s with active or convalescent COVID-19. Both conserved end residues are part of each CDR3. D genes are given only for firm matches. The size of a clone is reported for some rows only, either as once, few or many, or as a class for expanded clones.

D gene	V gene	clone size	J gene	CDR3 DNA	CDR3 protein
NA	TRBV28	NA	TRBJ1-3	TGTGCCAGCAGTAGAGGTCCGGGAAACACCATATATTTT	CASSRGPGNTIYF
NA	TRBV5-4	NA	TRBJ1-1	TGTGCCAGCAGCTCGATGGTAGAGAGGAGGGCTTTCTTT	CASSSMVERRAFF
NA	TRBV28	NA	TRBJ1-2	TGTGCCAGCAGTTTGGGGCAGCAGATCTATGGCTACACCTTC	CASSLGQQIYGYTF
TRBD1	TRBV5-1	NA	TRBJ2-1	TGCGCCAGCTCCCCAGTACCGGGACAGTACAATGAGCAGTTCTTC	CASSPVPGQYNEQFF
TRBD2	TRBV5-4	NA	TRBJ2-2	TGTGCCAGCAGCTTGGGGGGACTAGCGGGAGCGAACACCGGGGAGCTGTTTTTT	CASSLGGLAGANTGELFF
NA	TRBV19	NA	TRBJ2-7	TGTGCCAGTAGTATAACGGGACAAGCCTACGAGCAGTACTTC	CASSITGQAYEQYF
TRBD1	TRBV19	NA	TRBJ2-7	TGTGCCAGCCTCGGACAGGGAGACTACGAGCAGTACTTC	CASLGQGDYEQYF
TRBD1	TRBV11-2	once	TRBJ2-5	TGTGCCAGCAGCCTCGGACAGGGAGAGACCCAGTACTTC	CASSLGQGETQYF
NA	TRBV6-2/TRBV6-3	NA	TRBJ1-1	TGTGCCAGCAGTTACGGCGTAGGGAGCACTGAAGCTTTCTTT	CASSYGVGSTEAFF
TRBD2	TRBV5-1	NA	TRBJ2-3	TGCGCCAGCAGCTTTCTAGCGGGGGGGCGCACAGATACGCAGTATTTT	CASSFLAGGRTDTQYF
NA	TRBV12-3/TRBV12-4	NA	TRBJ1-2	TGTGCCAGCAGTTTAGCTAATCGGGGTTCGACGCTATTC	CASSLANRGSTLF
NA	TRBV7-2	NA	TRBJ2-5	TGTGCCAGCAGCTCCTCCTACGCGGGGAGAGAGACCCAGTACTTC	CASSSSYAGRETQYF
NA	TRBV3-1/TRBV3-2	NA	TRBJ2-2	TGTGCCAGCAGCCAGACTAGCACCGGGGAGCTGTTTTTT	CASSQTSTGELFF
TRBD1	TRBV28	NA	TRBJ1-4	TGTGCCAGCATTGTGGGGACAGGGGCCGGGAAACTGTTTTTT	CASIVGTGAGKLFF
NA	TRBV3-1/TRBV3-2	NA	TRBJ2-7	TGTGCCAGCAGCCAATTGGGACACTACGAGCAGTACTTC	CASSQLGHYEQYF
TRBD1	TRBV19	few	TRBJ2-6	TGTGCCAGTACACGCCCCTCAGGGGGCTCTGGGGCCAACGTCCTGACTTTC	CASTRPSGGSGANVLTF
TRBD1	TRBV10-3	NA	TRBJ1-2	TGTGCCACCAACTCGGGACAGGGGGCTTTGTATGGCTACACCTTC	CATNSGQGALYGYTF
TRBD2	TRBV2	NA	TRBJ2-3	TGTGCCAGCAGCCACACCCCGGGACTAGCGGGGGACAATACGCAGTATTTT	CASSHTPGLAGDNTQYF
NA	TRBV7-8	NA	TRBJ1-2	TGTGCCAGCAGCCGGACAGAGACTAACTATGGCTACACCTTC	CASSRTETNYGYTF
NA	TRBV5-1	few	TRBJ1-3	TGCGCCAGCAGCCCCCGGGTAGACGACACCATATATTTT	CASSPRVDDTIYF
TRBD1	TRBV4-2	NA	TRBJ1-4	TGTGCCAGCAGCCAAGGTCGACAGGGGGTGCGCGAAAAACTGTTTTTT	CASSQGRQGVREKLFF
NA	TRBV15	NA	TRBJ1-1	TGTGCCACCAGCACCAAGGTGGGCAACACTGAAGCTTTCTTT	CATSTKVGNTEAFF
NA	TRBV7-9	NA	TRBJ1-4	TGTGCCAGCAGCTTAGAAGGGGGGGTAAAACTGTTTTTT	CASSLEGGVKLFF
TRBD1	TRBV6-4	NA	TRBJ2-1	TGTGCCAGCAGTAAACAGGGGAGCTCCTACAATGAGCAGTTCTTC	CASSKQGSSYNEQFF
NA	TRBV7-9	NA	TRBJ2-7	TGTGCCAGCAGCTATACAGACGAGCAGTACTTC	CASSYTDEQYF
NA	TRBV5-1	NA	TRBJ2-5	TGCGCCAGCAGCCTCCTGAGAGGCGGCCAAGAGACCCAGTACTTC	CASSLLRGGQETQYF
TRBD2	TRBV30	NA	TRBJ2-2	TGTGCCTGCCCGGGACTAGCGGGGGGGGAGGCCGGGGAGCTGTTTTTT	CACPGLAGGEAGELFF
NA	TRBV5-1	NA	TRBJ2-2	TGCGCCAGCAGCTGGGCCACCGAAGGGGAGCTGTTTTTT	CASSWATEGELFF
NA	TRBV12-5	NA	TRBJ2-3	TGTGCTAGTGGTTTCGGAGGGTACACAGATACGCAGTATTTT	CASGFGGYTDTQYF
TRBD1	TRBV5-5	NA	TRBJ2-3	TGTGCCAGCAGCCAACAGGGGTCCACAGATACGCAGTATTTT	CASSQQGSTDTQYF
NA	TRBV11-3	NA	TRBJ2-7	TGTGCCAGCAGCTTATATAGAGGCTACGAGCAGTACTTC	CASSLYRGYEQYF
TRBD2	TRBV27	once	TRBJ2-3	TGTGCCAGCAGTTCGGGGCTAGCGGGGAGCACAGATACGCAGTATTTT	CASSSGLAGSTDTQYF
NA	TRBV6-1	NA	TRBJ2-3	TGTGCCAGCAGTGATGGAGGGGGCACAGATACGCAGTATTTT	CASSDGGGTDTQYF
NA	TRBV2	once	TRBJ1-4	TGTGCCAGCAGTGACATGGACAGTTTTAATGAAAAACTGTTTTTT	CASSDMDSFNEKLFF
TRBD1	TRBV30	NA	TRBJ1-1	TGTGCCTGGAGGGGACAGGCATACACTGAAGCTTTCTTT	CAWRGQAYTEAFF
NA	TRBV5-5	NA	TRBJ2-5	TGTGCCAGCACCTTCCGAGGTGGGGAGACCCAGTACTTC	CASTFRGGETQYF
NA	TRBV11-2	NA	TRBJ2-5	TGTGCCAGCAGCTTACGTGTTGCTAGCGTCCTTGTAGAGACCCAGTACTTC	CASSLRVASVLVETQYF
TRBD1	TRBV5-4	NA	TRBJ2-6	TGTGCCAGCAGCTTAGGACAGGTTCCTTCTGGGGCCAACGTCCTGACTTTC	CASSLGQVPSGANVLTF
NA	TRBV4-2	NA	TRBJ2-1	TGTGCCAGCAGCCAAGATAGACTCCGGAAGCCCTACAATGAGCAGTTCTTC	CASSQDRLRKPYNEQFF
TRBD1	TRBV6-5	NA	TRBJ2-4	TGTGCCAGCAGCTTCTTCAGGGGGCGAATAAACATTCAGTACTTC	CASSFFRGRINIQYF
TRBD1	TRBV7-2	NA	TRBJ2-1	TGTGCCAGCAGCTTGGGACAGGGGGAGGAGGAGCAGTTCTTC	CASSLGQGEEEQFF
NA	TRBV3-1/TRBV3-2	NA	TRBJ2-2	TGTGCCAGCAGCCTCACTAGCACCGGGGAGCTGTTTTTT	CASSLTSTGELFF
TRBD2	TRBV6-5	NA	TRBJ2-1	TGTGCCACTCTCCGGCTAGCGGGAACCAATGAGCAGTTCTTC	CATLRLAGTNEQFF
TRBD2	TRBV2	NA	TRBJ2-1	TGTGCCAGCAGGGGACTAGCGGGGGGGAAATCCTACAATGAGCAGTTCTTC	CASRGLAGGKSYNEQFF
TRBD1	TRBV5-1	NA	TRBJ1-1	TGCGCCAGCAGCCGCGGACAGGGGGTAGCAGCTTTCTTT	CASSRGQGVAAFF